This T cell receptor (beta chain) is drawn from a study of blood T cell repertoires in COVID-19. Background on the study: The origin of the acute and convalescent COVID-19 samples was the United States, Italy and Spain. Sample material is recorded as cDNA or gDNA derived from T cells, B-cell-depleted T cells, or PBMCs.

Per the original data handling: Using reference gene primer amplification, nucleated cell counts were estimated. Libraries were prepared by immunoSEQ multiplex PCR; TCRdb keeps only in-frame clonotypes and omits some of them. The V and J calls and clone size were taken over from that table, and D and trimming were inferred from the DNA. The sample gives roughly 69,000 clones, approximately 87% of which show up once; almost 4.5% is in the top ten. This clone was seen once. The CDR3 totals 13 residues. The germline V and J ends were trimmed by 10 bases and 0 bases, with 12 bases remaining between them. Germline V gene data show CDR1 as ENHRY and CDR2 as SYGVKD.

The sample comprised peripheral blood. V is TRBV10-3 and J is TRBJ1-1; D may be TRBD1 (5 bases). The receptor was derived from a man aged 45-65 years with active COVID-19. DNA for the CDR3: TGTGCCACGTGGAGGGGAATGAACACTGAAGCTTTCTTT. Encoded protein: CATWRGMNTEAFF.